This TCR beta chain was obtained from a study of T cell clonotyping in hematopoietic cell transplantation. Study-wide results and caveats: Recipient TCR diversity dropped after transplant; expanded clonotypes rose from day 30 to 180.

The length of the CDR3 is 13 residues. J gave up 5 bases and V 4 bases, and 4 bases lay outside the gene matches. Germline CDR1 and CDR2: LGHNA and YSLEER. As regards this clone: The antigen is not known.

Sequenced by immunoSEQ multiplex PCR; TCRdb stores in-frame clones only, minus some. Among 15,000 to 20,000 clones, more than 75% were seen once, and the ten largest hold around 4%. The chain joins TRBV4-3 to TRBJ1-1; 7 bases map to TRBD1. The sequencing here drew on PBMCs, taken 100 days after allogeneic stem cell transplant. This TCR derives from a male patient aged 60 to 75 who had an allogeneic stem cell transplant from a related donor, so the T cells may come from the graft donor. Some clones in this sample may be carry-over from other donors' samples. CDR3 sequence: CASSRVQGTEAFF. DNA for the CDR3: TGCGCCAGCAGCCGAGTACAGGGGACTGAAGCTTTCTTT.